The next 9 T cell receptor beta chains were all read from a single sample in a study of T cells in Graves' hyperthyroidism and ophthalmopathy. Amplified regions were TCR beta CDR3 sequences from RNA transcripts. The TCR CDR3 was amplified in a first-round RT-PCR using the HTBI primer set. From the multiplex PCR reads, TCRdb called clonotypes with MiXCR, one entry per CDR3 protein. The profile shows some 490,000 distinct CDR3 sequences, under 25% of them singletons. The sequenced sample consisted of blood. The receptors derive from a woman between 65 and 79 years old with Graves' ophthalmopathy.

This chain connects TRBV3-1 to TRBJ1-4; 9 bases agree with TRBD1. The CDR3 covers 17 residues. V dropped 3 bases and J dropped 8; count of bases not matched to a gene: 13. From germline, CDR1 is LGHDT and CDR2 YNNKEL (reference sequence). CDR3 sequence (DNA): TGTGCCAGCAGCCATTTTCTACAAGGGACAGGGCGGGAAAAACTGTTTTTT. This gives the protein CASSHFLQGTGREKLFF.

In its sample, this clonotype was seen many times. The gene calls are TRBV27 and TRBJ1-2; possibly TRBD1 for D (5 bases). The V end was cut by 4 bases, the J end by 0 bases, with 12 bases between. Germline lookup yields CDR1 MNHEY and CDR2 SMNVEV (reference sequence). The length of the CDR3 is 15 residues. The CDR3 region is CASSSAGGPNYGYTF. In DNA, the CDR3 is TGTGCCAGCAGTTCGGCGGGGGGACCTAACTATGGCTACACCTTC.

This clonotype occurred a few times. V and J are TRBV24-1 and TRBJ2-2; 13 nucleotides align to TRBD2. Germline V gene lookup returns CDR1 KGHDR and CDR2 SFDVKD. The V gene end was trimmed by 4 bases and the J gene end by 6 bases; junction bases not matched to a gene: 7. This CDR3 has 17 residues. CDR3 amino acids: CATSEGTSGTLAGELFF. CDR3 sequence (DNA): TGTGCCACCAGTGAGGGGACTAGCGGGACTTTGGCCGGGGAGCTGTTTTTT.

The CDR3 DNA reads as TGTGCCAGCAGCCCGACCCGGGACAGGGTCACAGATACGCAGTATTTT. It encodes CASSPTRDRVTDTQYF. The chain combines TRBV7-8 with TRBJ2-3; 9 bases line up with TRBD1. CDR1 SGHVS and CDR2 FQNEAQ come from the germline V gene. This CDR3 comprises 16 residues. Trimming removed 5 bases from V and 2 bases from J; junction bases left unmatched: 8.

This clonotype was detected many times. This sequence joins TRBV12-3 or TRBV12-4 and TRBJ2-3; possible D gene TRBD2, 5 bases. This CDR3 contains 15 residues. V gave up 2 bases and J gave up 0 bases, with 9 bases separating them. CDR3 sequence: CASSLMGRSTDTQYF. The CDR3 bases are TGTGCCAGCAGTTTAATGGGGAGAAGCACAGATACGCAGTATTTT.

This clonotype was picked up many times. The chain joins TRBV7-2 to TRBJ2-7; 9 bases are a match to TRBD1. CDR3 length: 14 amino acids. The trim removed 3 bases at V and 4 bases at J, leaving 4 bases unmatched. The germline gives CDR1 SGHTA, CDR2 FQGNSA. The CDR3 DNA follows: TGTGCCAGCAGCTTGACAGGGGGAAGGTACGAGCAGTACTTC. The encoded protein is CASSLTGGRYEQYF.

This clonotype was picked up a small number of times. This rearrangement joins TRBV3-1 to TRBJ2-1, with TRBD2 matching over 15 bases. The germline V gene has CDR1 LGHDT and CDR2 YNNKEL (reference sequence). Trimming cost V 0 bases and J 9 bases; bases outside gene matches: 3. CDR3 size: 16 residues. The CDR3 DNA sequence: TGTGCCAGCAGCCAAGATCCGGGACTAGCGGGAGGTGAGCAGTTCTTC. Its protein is CASSQDPGLAGGEQFF.

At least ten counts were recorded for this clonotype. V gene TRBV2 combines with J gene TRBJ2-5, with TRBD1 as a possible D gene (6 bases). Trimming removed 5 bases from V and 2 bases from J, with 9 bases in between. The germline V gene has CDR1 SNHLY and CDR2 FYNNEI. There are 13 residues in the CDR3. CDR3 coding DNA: TGTGCCAGCAGTCCGGACAGACAAGAGACCCAGTACTTC. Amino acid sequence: CASSPDRQETQYF.

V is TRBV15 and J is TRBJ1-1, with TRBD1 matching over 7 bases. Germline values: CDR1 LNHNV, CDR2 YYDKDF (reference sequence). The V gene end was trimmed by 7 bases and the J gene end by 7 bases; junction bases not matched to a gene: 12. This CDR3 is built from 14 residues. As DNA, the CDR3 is TGTGCCACCAACAGGCGGGACAGCTGGTTTGAAGCTTTCTTT. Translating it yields CATNRRDSWFEAFF. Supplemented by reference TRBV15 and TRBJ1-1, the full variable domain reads DAMVIQNPRYQVTQFGKPVTLSCSQTLNHNVMYWYQQKSSQAPKLLFHYYDKDFNNEADTPDNFQSRRPNTSFCFLDIRSPGLGDTAMYLCATNRRDSWFEAFFGQGTRLTVV.